This T cell receptor beta chain was retrieved from a study of cytomegalovirus exposure and HLA in healthy donors. Study details: Unique TCRs numbering about 87 million, obtained from HLA-typed donors, made up an early data release.

A word on this clone: Antigen: not known.

Study-wide points: Associated with cytomegalovirus, according to the listing, were 164 TCR beta chains. As a later analysis revealed, the rate of TCR association differed by HLA locus, with DRB1 most and HLA-C fewest.

13 Jbeta primers and 60 Vbeta primers were used for the PCR. Assay used: immunoSEQ multiplex PCR; TCRdb lists only in-frame clones, some missing. This table has approximately 150,000 clones, approximately 84% appearing once. Sequenced input: PBMCs. The TCR comes from a man aged 25-45 years in good health and CMV-seronegative.

The CDR3 nucleotides are TGCGCCAGCAGCTTGGATATACAGGGGAACTATGGCTACACCTTC. Translated, it gives CASSLDIQGNYGYTF. This sequence joins TRBV5-1 and TRBJ1-2, with 7 positions matching TRBD1. This CDR3 spans 15 amino acids. The germline CDR1 and CDR2 sequences are SGHRS and YFSETQ. J gave up 2 bases and V 0 bases, and 4 bases lay outside the gene matches.